Below, 24 T cell receptor beta chains from the same sample are listed, as sequenced in a study of cytomegalovirus exposure and HLA in healthy donors. With 60 Vbeta and 13 Jbeta primers, the PCR was carried out. Produced via immunoSEQ multiplex PCR; TCRdb's table is partial and in-frame only. The repertoire holds around 98,000 clones, with 81% as singletons. Input material: PBMCs. All receptors derive from a man between 35 and 55 years old in good health and CMV-seronegative.

The V call is TRBV7-9, the J call TRBJ2-6; TRBD1 matches 8 bases. This CDR3 has 19 residues. The germline CDR1 and CDR2 sequences are SEHNR and FQNEAQ (reference sequence). Trimming removed 2 bases from V and 4 bases from J; junction bases left unmatched: 13. The CDR3 nucleotides are TGTGCCAGCAGCTTAAAAGTTGGGACAGGTCTAAGAGGGGCCAACGTCCTGACTTTC. Its protein is CASSLKVGTGLRGANVLTF.

The chain has TRBV10-3 and TRBJ2-5; 7 bases align to TRBD1. The germline CDR1 and CDR2 sequences are ENHRY and SYGVKD. V dropped 4 bases and J dropped 5; count of bases not matched to a gene: 13. This CDR3 has 16 residues. The CDR3 nucleotides read TGTGCCATCAGTGGAGGTGCAGGGGGTATGAAGGAGACCCAGTACTTC. Translation gives CAISGGAGGMKETQYF.

This clone was seen a few times. V usage is TRBV5-1 and J usage is TRBJ1-2; D is undetermined. This CDR3 is built from 15 residues. V was clipped by 2 bases and J by 2 bases, with 13 bases between them. Germline CDR1 SGHRS, CDR2 YFSETQ. Here the CDR3 DNA reads TGCGCCAGCAGCTTAGAGGGTCCTCTAAACTATGGCTACACCTTC. It yields the protein CASSLEGPLNYGYTF.

V gene TRBV5-1 combines with J gene TRBJ2-5, with 7 bases aligning to TRBD1. Germline CDR1 is SGHRS and CDR2 is YFSETQ. The V and J ends lost 1 base and 3 bases, in that order; junction bases with no gene match: 12. The CDR3 runs 17 residues. CDR3 sequence reads: CASSLTLGTAREETQYF. CDR3 coding DNA: TGCGCCAGCAGCTTGACTCTCGGGACAGCCCGGGAAGAGACCCAGTACTTC.

The chain uses TRBV27 and TRBJ2-1; the match to TRBD1 covers 7 bases. CDR1 is MNHEY, CDR2 SMNVEV, per germline (reference sequence). V was pared by 5 bases and J by 2 bases, with 9 bases of the junction left unmatched. The CDR3 is made up of 16 amino acids. CDR3 region: CASSPDTRGPYNEQFF. In DNA form, the CDR3 reads TGTGCCAGCAGTCCGGACACAAGGGGGCCCTACAATGAGCAGTTCTTC.

CDR3: CASSRQGADTIYF. The DNA of the CDR3 is TGTGCCAGCAGTCGCCAGGGGGCCGACACCATATATTTT. The chain links TRBV2 to TRBJ1-3; TRBD1 matches at 8 bases. From germline, CDR1 is SNHLY and CDR2 FYNNEI. With 5 bases clipped from V and 8 bases from J, the junction kept 5 bases outside the gene matches. This CDR3 is built from 13 residues.

CDR3 bases: TGTGCCAGCAGCTTAGACCGGGACAGATCCTTACATTTT. It translates to CASSLDRDRSLHF. The rearrangement joins TRBV7-9 to TRBJ1-5, with 7 bases matching TRBD1. The V segment lost 1 base and the J segment 16 bases; nucleotides outside the gene matches: 10. CDR1 is SEHNR and CDR2 is FQNEAQ in the germline V gene (reference sequence). The CDR3 extends over 13 amino acids. Based on the CDR3 plus reference TRBV7-9 and TRBJ1-5, the full variable domain is DTGVSQNPRHKITKRGQNVTFRCDPISEHNRLYWYRQTLGQGPEFLTYFQNEAQLEKSRLLSDRFSAERPKGSFSTLEIQRTEQGDSAMYLCASSLDRDRSLHFGDGTRLSIL.

The V call is TRBV5-1, the J call TRBJ2-7; TRBD2 is a possible D gene (5 bases). The germline V gene has CDR1 SGHRS and CDR2 YFSETQ. This CDR3 contains 13 residues. V was trimmed by 3 bases and J by 5 bases, leaving 12 bases between them. Here the CDR3 reads CASSSLFGDEQYF. The CDR3 DNA sequence: TGCGCCAGCAGCTCTCTTTTCGGGGACGAGCAGTACTTC.

This clone has a handful of counts. V gene TRBV10-2 combines with J gene TRBJ1-4, with D uncertain. Trimming removed 5 bases from V and 8 bases from J, with 12 bases in between. Germline lookup yields CDR1 WSHSY and CDR2 SAAADI. The CDR3 totals 13 residues. The CDR3 bases are TGCGCCAGCAGTTGGAAGGGAGGGGAAAAACTGTTTTTT. It specifies CASSWKGGEKLFF.

This chain joins TRBV6-6 and TRBJ2-2, with 7 nucleotides matching TRBD1. The CDR3 has 14 residues. V trimming: 10 bases; J trimming: 5 bases; junction bases outside the gene matches: 10. CDR1 is MNHNY and CDR2 is SVGAGI in the germline V gene (reference sequence). In DNA, the CDR3 is TGTGCCACCCAGGGACAGCCGAGGACCGGGGAGCTGTTTTTT. Protein product: CATQGQPRTGELFF.

V is TRBV27 and J is TRBJ2-5; D is perhaps TRBD2 (5 bases). The CDR3 sequence is 14 residues long. Germline values: CDR1 MNHEY, CDR2 SMNVEV (reference sequence). With 2 bases removed from V and 0 bases from J, the gap between germline ends came to 7 bases. The chain's CDR3 is CASSLVAYQETQYF. Here the CDR3 DNA reads TGTGCCAGCAGTTTAGTAGCGTACCAAGAGACCCAGTACTTC.

The CDR3 loop reads CASSEGLVNEQFF. The CDR3 coding sequence is TGTGCCAGCAGTGAGGGACTGGTCAATGAGCAGTTCTTC. The chain is built from TRBV2 and TRBJ2-1; D possibly corresponds to TRBD2 (6 bases). This CDR3 has 13 residues. Germline V gene lookup returns CDR1 SNHLY and CDR2 FYNNEI. The germline V and J ends were trimmed by 3 bases and 6 bases, with 9 bases remaining between them.

This clone was seen a single time. The chain couples TRBV5-1 to TRBJ2-2, with a weak D call TRBD2 (6 bases). V lost 6 bases, J lost 1 base, and 13 bases lay in between. Germline V lookup: CDR1 SGHRS, CDR2 YFSETQ. CDR3 size: 15 residues. CDR3 residues: CASKEGLGNTGELFF. The CDR3 nucleotides read TGCGCCAGCAAAGAGGGACTGGGGAACACCGGGGAGCTGTTTTTT.

The V call is TRBV5-1, the J call TRBJ2-7, with D possibly TRBD2 on 6 matching bases. V gave up 4 bases and J gave up 3 bases, with 17 bases separating them. CDR1 is SGHRS and CDR2 is YFSETQ in the germline V gene. The CDR3 totals 15 residues. The CDR3 bases are TGCGCCAGCAGCCCTGGCGGGGTCCCTCACTACGAGCAGTACTTC. It encodes CASSPGGVPHYEQYF.

This chain connects TRBV2 to TRBJ1-5, with D tentatively TRBD1 (6 bases). Between the trimmed V and J ends, which lost 6 bases and 6 bases, there was a span of 12 bases. This CDR3 is 13 amino acids long. Germline-derived CDR1 and CDR2 are SNHLY and FYNNEI. Written as DNA, the CDR3 is TGTGCCAGCAGGAGACAGGTTAGTCAGCCCCAGCATTTT. This gives the protein CASRRQVSQPQHF.

This clone was observed once. Other DNA sequences of this sample code for an identical CDR3. This rearrangement joins TRBV28 to TRBJ2-7, with D perhaps matching TRBD1 (6 bases). Trimming took 2 bases from V and 0 from J, leaving 8 bases between them. CDR3 length: 14 residues. The V gene's germline CDR1 is MDHEN and CDR2 SYDVKM. The CDR3 DNA reads as TGTGCCAGCAGTTTACCGGACAGCTCCTACGAGCAGTACTTC. This encodes CASSLPDSSYEQYF.

This clone turned up a few times. CDR3: CASSPRSEEGTQYF. The DNA for the CDR3 is TGTGCCAGCAGCCCTCGGAGCGAGGAGGGGACCCAGTACTTC. The chain combines TRBV11-3 with TRBJ2-5; TRBD2 might be the D (6 bases). Germline V gene data show CDR1 as SGHNT and CDR2 as YENEEA. Trimming removed 5 bases from V and 7 bases from J, with 17 bases in between. This CDR3 is built from 14 residues. The whole variable domain, filled in from reference TRBV11-3 and TRBJ2-5, reads EAGVVQSPRYKIIEKKQPVAFWCNPISGHNTLYWYLQNLGQGPELLIRYENEEAVDDSQLPKDRFSAERLKGVDSTLKIQPAELGDSAVYLCASSPRSEEGTQYFGPGTRLLVL.

The gene calls are TRBV20-1 and TRBJ1-1, with unresolved D. The CDR3 runs 11 residues. Looked up from germline, CDR1 is DFQATT and CDR2 is SNEGSKA (reference sequence). Trimming shortened V by 4 bases and J by 5 bases, and 8 bases separated the two germline ends. For the CDR3, the DNA is TGCAGTGCTAAACCCCGGACTGAAGCTTTCTTT. It translates to CSAKPRTEAFF.

The chain has TRBV27 and TRBJ1-3; no clear D gene. Trimming removed 6 bases from V and 0 bases from J, with 9 bases in between. CDR1 MNHEY and CDR2 SMNVEV come from the germline V gene (reference sequence). The CDR3 has 14 amino acids. CDR3 amino acids: CASSPQFSGNTIYF. CDR3 nucleotide sequence: TGTGCCAGCAGCCCCCAGTTCTCTGGAAACACCATATATTTT.

The rearrangement uses TRBV28 and TRBJ2-3, with TRBD2 matching 10 bases. V shed 2 bases, J shed 10 bases, and the junction held 6 bases outside the gene matches. Germline CDR1 reads MDHEN; CDR2 reads SYDVKM. CDR3 length: 14 amino acids. This chain's CDR3 is CASSLSLAGASQYF. CDR3 nucleotide sequence: TGTGCCAGCAGTTTAAGTCTAGCGGGGGCCTCGCAGTATTTT.

This clone was detected only once. This sequence joins TRBV2 and TRBJ2-3, with a possible D match to TRBD2 (6 bases). This CDR3 is 15 amino acids long. The V and J ends lost 6 bases and 1 base respectively, with 14 bases between them. From germline, CDR1 is SNHLY and CDR2 FYNNEI. This CDR3 is CASSGAGRRTDTQYF. DNA for the CDR3: TGTGCCAGCAGCGGAGCCGGGAGACGCACAGATACGCAGTATTTT.

The J gene is TRBJ2-2, the V gene TRBV12-5; D is uncertain. V lost 0 bases to trimming and J lost 5 bases, with 10 bases between them. Germline loops: CDR1 LGHNT, CDR2 FRNRAP. The CDR3 is 15 amino acids. CDR3 in amino acids: CASGLVTIATGELFF. Here the CDR3 DNA reads TGTGCTAGTGGTTTGGTAACGATCGCGACCGGGGAGCTGTTTTTT.

CDR3: CSVAHTEAFF. In DNA form, the CDR3 reads TGCAGCGTGGCCCACACTGAAGCTTTCTTT. This chain connects TRBV29-1 to TRBJ1-1; D not certain. CDR1 and CDR2 (germline): SQVTM, ANQGSEA. Between the trimmed V and J ends, which lost 6 bases and 3 bases, there was a span of 5 bases. This CDR3 has 10 amino acids.

The gene calls are TRBV14 and TRBJ1-1; 8 positions match TRBD1. With V trimmed by 4 bases and J by 5 bases, 6 bases remained unmatched. The length of the CDR3 is 14 residues. CDR1 and CDR2 from the germline V gene are SGHDN and FVKESK. The CDR3 spells CASSPYRQGTEAFF. CDR3 coding DNA: TGTGCCAGCAGCCCGTACAGACAGGGGACTGAAGCTTTCTTT. The full variable domain, rest sourced from reference TRBV14 and TRBJ1-1, is EAGVTQFPSHSVIEKGQTVTLRCDPISGHDNLYWYRRVMGKEIKFLLHFVKESKQDESGMPNNRFLAERTGGTYSTLKVQPAELEDSGVYFCASSPYRQGTEAFFGQGTRLTVV.